This T cell receptor (beta chain) was recorded in a study of cytomegalovirus exposure and HLA in healthy donors. Turning to the study itself: An early data release held about 85 million unique TCRs from HLA-typed donors. Study-wide results and caveats: According to an earlier analysis, most TCR beta V segments yielded productive rearrangements about 87% or about 30% of the time. A highly shared variant cluster was judged a likely technical artifact.

The CDR3 sequence is 15 residues long. The germline CDR1 and CDR2 sequences are SNHLY and FYNNEI. V lost 8 bases, J lost 5 bases, and 8 bases stayed unmatched. The PCR was carried out with 60 Vbeta primers and 13 Jbeta primers. Only in-frame clones appear in the TCRdb table, and some are missing; sequencing was by immunoSEQ multiplex PCR. This table holds around 94,000 clones, roughly 79% found once. A note on this clone: Its cognate antigen is unknown.

This chain connects TRBV2 to TRBJ2-1, with 11 bases fitting TRBD2. This sequence was found in a woman aged 40 to 50 in good health and CMV-seronegative. Sequencing input: PBMCs. The CDR3 nucleotides read TGTGCCAGCTACCCCGGGACTAGCGGAGACAATGAGCAGTTCTTC. Translated: CASYPGTSGDNEQFF.